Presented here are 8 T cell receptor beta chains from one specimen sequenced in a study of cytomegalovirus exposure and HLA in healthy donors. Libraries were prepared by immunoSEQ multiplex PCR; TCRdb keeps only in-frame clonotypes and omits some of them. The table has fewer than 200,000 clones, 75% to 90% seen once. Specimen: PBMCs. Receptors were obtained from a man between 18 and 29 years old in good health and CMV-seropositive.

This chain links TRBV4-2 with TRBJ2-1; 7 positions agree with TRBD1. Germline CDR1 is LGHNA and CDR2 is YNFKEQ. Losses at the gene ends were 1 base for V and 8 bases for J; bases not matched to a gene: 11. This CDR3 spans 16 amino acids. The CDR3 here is CASSQGTGDSGHEQFF. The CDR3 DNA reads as TGTGCCAGCAGCCAAGGAACAGGGGACAGCGGTCATGAGCAGTTCTTC.

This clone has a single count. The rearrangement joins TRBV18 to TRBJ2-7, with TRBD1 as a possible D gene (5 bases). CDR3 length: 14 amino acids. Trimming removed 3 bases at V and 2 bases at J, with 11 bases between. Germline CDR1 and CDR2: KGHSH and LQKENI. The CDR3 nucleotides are TGTGCCAGCTCACCCACGGCACAGGCCTACGAGCAGTACTTC. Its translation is CASSPTAQAYEQYF.

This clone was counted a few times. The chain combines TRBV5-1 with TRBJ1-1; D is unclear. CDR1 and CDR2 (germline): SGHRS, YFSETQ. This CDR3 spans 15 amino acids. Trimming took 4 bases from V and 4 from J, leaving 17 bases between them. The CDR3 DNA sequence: TGCGCCAGCAGCCCGTTTGGTTTCGGAGGCACTGAAGCTTTCTTT. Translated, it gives CASSPFGFGGTEAFF.

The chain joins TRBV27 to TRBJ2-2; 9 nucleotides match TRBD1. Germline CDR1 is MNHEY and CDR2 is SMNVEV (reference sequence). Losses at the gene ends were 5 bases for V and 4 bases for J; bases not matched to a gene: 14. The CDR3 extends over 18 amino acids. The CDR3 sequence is CASSPGWGQGGSTGELFF. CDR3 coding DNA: TGTGCCAGCAGTCCCGGGTGGGGACAGGGTGGAAGCACCGGGGAGCTGTTTTTT.

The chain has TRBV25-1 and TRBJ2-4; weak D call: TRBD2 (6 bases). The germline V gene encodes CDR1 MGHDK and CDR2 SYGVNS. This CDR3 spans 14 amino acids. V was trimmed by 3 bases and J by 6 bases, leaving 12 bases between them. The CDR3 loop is CASSEEGPLNIQYF. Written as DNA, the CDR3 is TGTGCCAGCAGTGAGGAGGGTCCGTTAAACATTCAGTACTTC.

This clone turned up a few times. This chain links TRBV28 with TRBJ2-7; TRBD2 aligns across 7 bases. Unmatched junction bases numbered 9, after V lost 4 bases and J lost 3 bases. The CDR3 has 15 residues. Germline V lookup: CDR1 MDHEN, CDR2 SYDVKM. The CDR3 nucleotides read TGTGCCAGCAGTTCGGCTAGCGGACCCGACTACGAGCAGTACTTC. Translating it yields CASSSASGPDYEQYF.

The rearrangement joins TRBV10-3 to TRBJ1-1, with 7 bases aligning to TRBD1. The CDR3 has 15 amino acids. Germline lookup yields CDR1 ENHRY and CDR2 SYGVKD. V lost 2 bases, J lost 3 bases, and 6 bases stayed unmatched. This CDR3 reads CAISEAGGRDTEAFF. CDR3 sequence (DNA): TGTGCCATCAGTGAGGCAGGGGGTAGGGACACTGAAGCTTTCTTT.

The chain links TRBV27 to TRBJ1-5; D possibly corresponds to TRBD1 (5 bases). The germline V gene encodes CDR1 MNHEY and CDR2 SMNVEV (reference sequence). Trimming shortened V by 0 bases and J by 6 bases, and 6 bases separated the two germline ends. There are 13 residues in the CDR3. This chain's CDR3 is CASSLSGAQPQHF. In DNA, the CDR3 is TGTGCCAGCAGTTTATCAGGGGCTCAGCCCCAGCATTTT.